The entry that follows covers one TCR beta chain sequence. Its matching antigen is unknown. The entry originates in a study of radiation and T cells in renal cell carcinoma. The CDR3 consists of 14 residues. V lost 6 bases and J lost 3, with 14 bases in between. CDR1 is MNHEY, CDR2 SVGAGI, per germline. Sequencing was performed with immunoSEQ multiplex PCR; in TCRdb, only in-frame clones are kept and a portion is missing. The table includes approximately 150,000 clones, around 90% detected once. Notes on the study in general: Top tumor clonotypes rose in blood 2 weeks post-radiation, then contracted.

The time point: baseline pretreatment blood. Treatment meaning: 15 Gy SBRT to primary tumor, nephrectomy 4 weeks later. Radiation-treated patients gave blood at baseline, week 2 and week 4. Sequenced here: blood, sampled from a patient whose treatment included radiotherapy and nephrectomy. The gene calls are TRBV6-5 and TRBJ1-1; TRBD1 might be the D (5 bases). This sequence originates from a woman between 70 and 85 years old with renal cell carcinoma. The DNA for the CDR3 is TGTGCCAGCAGGCCCCTCGCGGGGCACACTGAAGCTTTCTTT. It yields the protein CASRPLAGHTEAFF.